The clone carrying this TCR beta chain was recorded at least ten times. The cDNA was produced through 5'RACE with 10-nucleotide random UMIs. TCRdb analysed the 5' RACE reads with MiXCR anew, one entry per CDR3 protein. This repertoire shows more than 70,000 distinct CDR3 sequences, around 10% found once; its top ten account for more than 1.5%. The CDR3 sequence is 14 residues long. Trimming removed 5 bases from V and 7 bases from J, with 17 bases in between. From germline, CDR1 is SGHAT and CDR2 FQNNGV. This specimen belongs to a study of neurological immune-mediated disorders. The genes are TRBV11-2 and TRBJ2-5; D ambiguous. The specimen was PBMCs. This receptor was identified in a man aged 35 to 55 in good health. CDR3 bases: TGTGCCAGCAGCCCTCTGGAGATATCAGGGACCCAGTACTTC. It translates to CASSPLEISGTQYF.